Each of the 30 T cell receptor beta chains below was sequenced from the same sample in a study of beta chain features in type 1 diabetes. All of the isolated RNA was reverse transcribed, so expressed TCRB transcripts were sequenced. Some clones are missing from TCRdb's copy, which holds only in-frame ones; the method was immunoSEQ multiplex PCR. The data show 150,000 or so clones, 9% to 9.5% seen once. The sequenced sample consisted of central memory CD4+ T cells from blood. The receptors derive from a man aged 18 to 30 in good health.

The genes are TRBV11-2 and TRBJ2-5; tentatively, D is TRBD2 (6 bases). CDR3 length equals 15 residues. CDR1 is SGHAT and CDR2 is FQNNGV in the germline V gene. V lost 5 bases and J lost 4, with 17 bases in between. The CDR3 loop is CASSPWRDGVETQYF. The CDR3, as DNA: TGTGCCAGCAGCCCCTGGAGGGACGGTGTAGAGACCCAGTACTTC. Variable domain in full (rest from reference TRBV11-2 and TRBJ2-5): EAGVAQSPRYKIIEKRQSVAFWCNPISGHATLYWYQQILGQGPKLLIQFQNNGVVDDSQLPKDRFSAERLKGVDSTLKIQPAKLEDSAVYLCASSPWRDGVETQYFGPGTRLLVL.

As DNA, the CDR3 is TGTGCCAGCAGCTTGGGTCCAGGGGGTGAAAAACTGTTTTTT. Amino acids: CASSLGPGGEKLFF. The gene calls are TRBV5-6 and TRBJ1-4, with 7 bases that match TRBD1. This CDR3 has 14 amino acids. With V trimmed by 0 bases and J by 7 bases, 3 bases remained unmatched. The germline gives CDR1 SGHDT, CDR2 YYEEEE.

V usage is TRBV4-1 and J usage is TRBJ2-2; perhaps TRBD1 as D (7 bases). V was clipped by 1 base and J by 13 bases, with 19 bases between them. CDR3 length: 15 amino acids. CDR1 and CDR2 (germline): MGHRA, YSYEKL. The CDR3 DNA sequence: TGCGCCAGCAGCCAAGGAGACAGGGAGGCCGAAGGGCTGTTTTTT. Translated: CASSQGDREAEGLFF.

This clone came up a few times. The gene calls are TRBV19 and TRBJ1-1, with D tentatively TRBD1 (6 bases). From germline, CDR1 is LNHDA and CDR2 SQIVND (reference sequence). CDR3 length equals 14 residues. Deletions cut 10 bases from V and 0 bases from J, with 15 bases between. CDR3 region: CATFKDRLNTEAFF. The CDR3 DNA follows: TGTGCCACCTTTAAAGACAGGCTGAACACTGAAGCTTTCTTT.

The rearrangement uses TRBV19 and TRBJ2-7, with 8 bases lining up with TRBD2. Germline V gene lookup returns CDR1 LNHDA and CDR2 SQIVND (reference sequence). The CDR3 extends over 15 amino acids. V was pared by 5 bases and J by 0 bases, with 6 bases of the junction left unmatched. CDR3 sequence: CASSSGGLSSYEQYF. As DNA, the CDR3 is TGTGCCAGTAGTTCGGGGGGGTTAAGCTCCTACGAGCAGTACTTC.

This chain connects TRBV2 to TRBJ2-7, with 8 bases lining up with TRBD1. CDR1 and CDR2 from the germline V gene are SNHLY and FYNNEI. V dropped 4 bases and J dropped 2; count of bases not matched to a gene: 7. This CDR3 spans 15 amino acids. The CDR3 is CASSAGTGGAYEQYF. CDR3 nucleotide sequence: TGTGCCAGCAGTGCAGGAACAGGGGGAGCCTACGAGCAGTACTTC.

The chain recombines TRBV7-8 with TRBJ2-5, with 9 bases that match TRBD1. The CDR3 is made up of 13 amino acids. Germline V gives CDR1 SGHVS, CDR2 FQNEAQ. J lost 12 bases, V lost 1 base, and 6 bases had no gene match. This CDR3 reads CASSLGDRVFEYF. The CDR3 DNA reads TGTGCCAGCAGCTTAGGGGACAGGGTATTCGAGTACTTC.

This clone showed up many times. The V call is TRBV4-2, the J call TRBJ2-1, with D possibly matching TRBD1 (5 bases). Germline values: CDR1 LGHNA, CDR2 YNFKEQ. The CDR3 contains 14 residues. The V end lost 1 base, the J end lost 5 bases, and 9 bases lay between the germline ends. The CDR3: CASSQALGDNEQFF. The DNA for the CDR3 is TGTGCCAGCAGCCAAGCCCTAGGGGACAATGAGCAGTTCTTC.

The chain combines TRBV25-1 with TRBJ1-6; possible D gene TRBD1, 5 bases. Germline V CDR1 and CDR2: MGHDK, SYGVNS. The V end was cut by 6 bases, the J end by 8 bases, with 8 bases between. The CDR3 covers 12 residues. In DNA form, the CDR3 reads TGTGCCAGCAGAAGGGGCGATTCACCCCTCCACTTT. Its protein product is CASRRGDSPLHF.

The chain is built from TRBV6-5 and TRBJ2-7; TRBD1 matches 8 bases. This CDR3 region has 14 residues. CDR1 is MNHEY, CDR2 SVGAGI, per germline. V lost 5 bases to trimming and J lost 6 bases; unmatched junction nucleotides: 9. The CDR3 loop is CASSTPTGAFEQYF. In nucleotides, the CDR3 is TGTGCCAGCAGTACCCCGACAGGGGCGTTCGAGCAGTACTTC.

This chain uses TRBV11-3 with TRBJ2-1; D remains unclear. The CDR3 consists of 13 residues. Deletions cut 5 bases from V and 9 bases from J, with 14 bases between. The V gene's germline CDR1 is SGHNT and CDR2 YENEEA. CDR3 region: CASSKALDGEQFF. In DNA, the CDR3 is TGTGCCAGCAGCAAGGCCCTAGACGGTGAGCAGTTCTTC. The full variable domain, in which reference TRBV11-3 and TRBJ2-1 provide the parts outside the CDR3, is EAGVVQSPRYKIIEKKQPVAFWCNPISGHNTLYWYLQNLGQGPELLIRYENEEAVDDSQLPKDRFSAERLKGVDSTLKIQPAELGDSAVYLCASSKALDGEQFFGPGTRLTVL.

V and J are TRBV29-1 and TRBJ1-5, with D possibly being TRBD1 (6 bases). The CDR3 covers 13 residues. V lost 5 bases to trimming and J lost 0 bases, with 8 bases between them. Looked up from germline, CDR1 is SQVTM and CDR2 is ANQGSEA. Here the CDR3 reads CSVRDTSNQPQHF. In nucleotides, the CDR3 is TGCAGCGTTCGGGACACTAGCAATCAGCCCCAGCATTTT.

This clone has a handful of counts. CDR3 DNA: TGTGCCAGCAGTCCGGACAGGAACGAGCAGTACTTC. As protein: CASSPDRNEQYF. This chain joins TRBV5-5 and TRBJ2-7; 7 nucleotides line up with TRBD1. The CDR3 totals 12 residues. CDR1 and CDR2 (germline): SGHKS, YYEKEE (reference sequence). Trimming at V came to 5 bases and at J to 5 bases, leaving 4 bases not matched to a gene.

V is TRBV5-1 and J is TRBJ1-5; 9 bases match TRBD1. The germline CDR1 and CDR2 sequences are SGHRS and YFSETQ. The CDR3 is 15 residues long. Losses at the gene ends were 0 bases for V and 7 bases for J; bases not matched to a gene: 5. CDR3 coding DNA: TGCGCCAGCAGCTTGGGGGGACAGGGTAGCCAGCCCCAGCATTTT. Translated, it gives CASSLGGQGSQPQHF.

The chain uses TRBV11-2 and TRBJ2-5; 10 nucleotides match TRBD2. CDR3 length: 15 residues. The V gene end was trimmed by 6 bases and the J gene end by 4 bases; junction bases not matched to a gene: 8. Germline-derived CDR1 and CDR2 are SGHAT and FQNNGV. The CDR3 loop reads CASRAGGRGVETQYF. DNA of the CDR3: TGTGCCAGCAGAGCGGGGGGGCGAGGAGTAGAGACCCAGTACTTC.

The chain carries TRBV6-5 and TRBJ2-7; D is undetermined. V shed 0 bases and J shed 2 bases, with 8 bases lying between them. The CDR3 covers 14 residues. Germline V gene sequence: CDR1 MNHEY, CDR2 SVGAGI. The CDR3, as DNA: TGTGCCAGCAGTTACTCGGTGTTAGCCTACGAGCAGTACTTC. Its protein product is CASSYSVLAYEQYF.

The chain joins TRBV5-5 to TRBJ2-6; D gene uncertain. The ends were cut back, 2 bases at V and 2 bases at J, with 8 bases in the middle. CDR1 and CDR2 (germline): SGHKS, YYEKEE (reference sequence). The CDR3 runs 15 residues. The CDR3 nucleotides read TGTGCCAGCAGCTTTGGAGCCACTGGGGCCAACGTCCTGACTTTC. Its protein product is CASSFGATGANVLTF. The full variable domain, rest sourced from reference TRBV5-5 and TRBJ2-6, is DAGVTQSPTHLIKTRGQQVTLRCSPISGHKSVSWYQQVLGQGPQFIFQYYEKEERGRGNFPDRFSARQFPNYSSELNVNALLLGDSALYLCASSFGATGANVLTFGAGSRLTVL.

This chain uses TRBV7-8 with TRBJ2-2; D may be TRBD1 (5 bases). Germline values: CDR1 SGHVS, CDR2 FQNEAQ. This CDR3 spans 16 amino acids. V lost 1 base and J lost 0, with 9 bases in between. The CDR3 nucleotides read TGTGCCAGCAGCTTAGGGAAGGGGTCGAACACCGGGGAGCTGTTTTTT. Residues: CASSLGKGSNTGELFF. Filled out from reference TRBV7-8 and TRBJ2-2, the complete variable domain reads GAGVSQSPRYKVAKRGQDVALRCDPISGHVSLFWYQQALGQGPEFLTYFQNEAQLDKSGLPSDRFFAERPEGSVSTLKIQRTQQEDSAVYLCASSLGKGSNTGELFFGEGSRLTVL.

This clone has just a few counts. The chain is built from TRBV27 and TRBJ2-7; D is perhaps TRBD2 (6 bases). V was clipped by 5 bases and J by 2 bases, with 16 bases between them. Germline CDR1 MNHEY, CDR2 SMNVEV (reference sequence). The CDR3 covers 15 residues. The CDR3 coding sequence is TGTGCCAGCAGTCGGGCCGGGACTCCCACCTACGAGCAGTACTTC. Its translation: CASSRAGTPTYEQYF.

This clone was observed at least ten times. The rearrangement joins TRBV5-4 to TRBJ2-2; TRBD2 aligns across 10 bases. J lost 5 bases, V lost 0 bases, and 4 bases had no gene match. Per the germline V gene, CDR1 is SGHNT and CDR2 is YYREEE (reference sequence). The CDR3 runs to 16 residues. The CDR3 spells CASSLVAGGRTGELFF. DNA for the CDR3: TGTGCCAGCAGCTTGGTAGCGGGGGGCCGGACCGGGGAGCTGTTTTTT.

The chain recombines TRBV7-9 with TRBJ2-6; D possibly corresponds to TRBD1 (5 bases). Germline assignment: CDR1 SEHNR and CDR2 FQNEAQ (reference sequence). Between the trimmed V and J ends, which lost 5 bases and 1 base, there was a span of 12 bases. The CDR3 totals 16 residues. CDR3 nucleotides: TGTGCCAGCAGCAGGGGAACATGGTCTGGGGCCAACGTCCTGACTTTC. This translates into CASSRGTWSGANVLTF.

The chain carries TRBV9 and TRBJ1-5; D is unclear. CDR3 length: 13 residues. Germline lookup yields CDR1 SGDLS and CDR2 YYNGEE. Trimming pared 0 bases from V and 7 bases from J, leaving 8 bases between. CDR3 sequence reads: CASSVEGGQPQHF. CDR3 bases: TGTGCCAGCAGCGTAGAAGGAGGCCAGCCCCAGCATTTT. The variable domain in full, completed from reference TRBV9 and TRBJ1-5, reads DSGVTQTPKHLITATGQRVTLRCSPRSGDLSVYWYQQSLDQGLQFLIQYYNGEERAKGNILERFSAQQFPDLHSELNLSSLELGDSALYFCASSVEGGQPQHFGDGTRLSIL.

The gene calls are TRBV5-4 and TRBJ1-1; possible D gene TRBD1, 6 bases. V was trimmed by 4 bases and J by 2 bases, leaving 18 bases between them. CDR1 is SGHNT and CDR2 is YYREEE in the germline V gene (reference sequence). The CDR3 runs 16 residues. The CDR3 DNA is TGTGCCAGCAGCCCCCCGGATGGCAGGGGAAACACTGAAGCTTTCTTT. Amino acids: CASSPPDGRGNTEAFF.

The sample holds a few counts of this clone. The rearrangement links TRBV7-3 to TRBJ2-5, with 9 bases fitting TRBD2. Trimming at V came to 3 bases and at J to 2 bases, leaving 1 base not matched to a gene. There are 14 residues in the CDR3. Germline V gene lookup returns CDR1 SGHTA and CDR2 FQGTGA. The CDR3 here is CASSLTSGQETQYF. In nucleotides, the CDR3 is TGTGCCAGCAGCTTGACTAGCGGACAAGAGACCCAGTACTTC.

The CDR3 is CASSQELTQARGYTF. DNA for the CDR3: TGCGCCAGCAGCCAAGAATTGACACAGGCGCGTGGCTACACCTTC. V usage is TRBV4-3 and J usage is TRBJ1-2, with TRBD1 as a possible D gene (5 bases). The CDR3 sequence is 15 residues long. The germline CDR1 and CDR2 sequences are LGHNA and YSLEER. Deletions cut 0 bases from V and 7 bases from J, with 15 bases between.

This clone was seen a handful of times. The V call is TRBV20-1, the J call TRBJ2-5; no reliable D call. Trimming took off 6 bases at V and 5 bases at J, with 7 bases between the two ends. The germline V gene encodes CDR1 DFQATT and CDR2 SNEGSKA (reference sequence). The CDR3 sequence is 10 residues long. The CDR3 here is CSAQMETQYF. DNA of the CDR3: TGCAGTGCACAGATGGAGACCCAGTACTTC.

The chain joins TRBV4-3 to TRBJ1-2; D gene unclear. Germline lookup yields CDR1 LGHNA and CDR2 YSLEER. V shed 0 bases and J shed 4 bases, with 9 bases lying between them. The CDR3 contains 14 residues. The CDR3 sequence: CASSQEPGTYGYTF. The CDR3 region has the DNA TGCGCCAGCAGCCAAGAACCGGGTACCTATGGCTACACCTTC.

Here the CDR3 DNA reads TGTGCCAGCAGTGATGGGTGGACAGGAAACACCATATATTTT. This translates into CASSDGWTGNTIYF. The J gene is TRBJ1-3, the V gene TRBV6-1; weak D call: TRBD1 (5 bases). This CDR3 has 14 amino acids. V was cut by 3 bases and J by 4 bases, with 10 bases left in between. Germline CDR1 reads MNHNS; CDR2 reads SASEGT.

This clone has more than one count but fewer than ten. This chain connects TRBV29-1 to TRBJ2-1; the match to TRBD2 covers 16 bases. Germline-derived CDR1 and CDR2 are SQVTM and ANQGSEA. This CDR3 comprises 14 residues. Trimming removed 6 bases from V and 8 bases from J; junction bases left unmatched: 4. Here the CDR3 reads CSVQGLAGGDEQFF. The CDR3 DNA reads TGCAGCGTGCAGGGACTAGCGGGGGGGGATGAGCAGTTCTTC.

This chain uses TRBV7-6 with TRBJ2-5; D remains unclear. The V and J ends lost 0 bases and 5 bases respectively, with 10 bases between them. The germline V gene encodes CDR1 SGHVS and CDR2 FNYEAQ. There are 14 residues in the CDR3. CDR3 in amino acids: CASSLAVLRETQYF. In DNA, the CDR3 is TGTGCCAGCAGCTTAGCGGTCCTCAGGGAGACCCAGTACTTC.